These T cell receptor beta chains were read from a single sample in a study of cytomegalovirus exposure and HLA in healthy donors. Sequencing was performed with immunoSEQ multiplex PCR; in TCRdb, only in-frame clones are kept and a portion is missing. Of 85,000 to 130,000 clones in the sample, around 80% were seen once. Sequences were obtained from PBMCs. The source is a woman in her forties in good health and CMV-seronegative. The CDR3 runs from the conserved cysteine through the conserved F or W. The D gene is left open where the match is weak. The listing skips clone size in some rows; elsewhere it reads once, few, many or a size class.

J gene: TRBJ2-1; V gene: TRBV27; clone size: -; D gene: TRBD1; CDR3 DNA: TGTGCCAGCACCAAAAGACCGGGACAGGGCTCGTACAATGAGCAGTTCTTC; CDR3 protein: CASTKRPGQGSYNEQFF
J gene: TRBJ2-7; V gene: TRBV10-3; clone size: -; D gene: TRBD2; CDR3 DNA: TGTGCCATCAGTGATTTGAGGACTAGCGCACGACTCGAGCAGTACTTC; CDR3 protein: CAISDLRTSARLEQYF
J gene: TRBJ2-1; V gene: TRBV18; clone size: few; D gene: TRBD1; CDR3 DNA: TGTGCCAGCTCACCACCTGGACAGGGACGTAGCAATGAGCAGTTCTTC; CDR3 protein: CASSPPGQGRSNEQFF
J gene: TRBJ2-3; V gene: TRBV25-1; clone size: -; D gene: -; CDR3 DNA: TGTGCCAGCACCCCTAGCGCAGACGATACGCAGTATTTT; CDR3 protein: CASTPSADDTQYF
J gene: TRBJ2-1; V gene: TRBV18; clone size: -; D gene: -; CDR3 DNA: TGTGCCAGCTCACCCCCCAGGGAGCAGTTCTTC; CDR3 protein: CASSPPREQFF
J gene: TRBJ2-3; V gene: TRBV5-1; clone size: -; D gene: TRBD2; CDR3 DNA: TGCGCCAGCAGCCATTGGGGGACTACTAGCACAGATACGCAGTATTTT; CDR3 protein: CASSHWGTTSTDTQYF
J gene: TRBJ1-4; V gene: TRBV28; clone size: -; D gene: TRBD1; CDR3 DNA: TGTGCCAGCAGTCCGGGACAGGCTAATGAAAAACTGTTTTTT; CDR3 protein: CASSPGQANEKLFF
J gene: TRBJ2-7; V gene: TRBV5-1; clone size: -; D gene: TRBD1; CDR3 DNA: TGCGCCAGCAGCTTGGGACAGGGTAGCTCCTACGAGCAGTACTTC; CDR3 protein: CASSLGQGSSYEQYF
J gene: TRBJ1-3; V gene: TRBV4-2; clone size: -; D gene: TRBD1; CDR3 DNA: TGTGCCAGCAGCCAAGAAGGGGGGACAGACTCAGCGGATAACACCATATATTTT; CDR3 protein: CASSQEGGTDSADNTIYF
J gene: TRBJ1-1; V gene: TRBV4-3; clone size: -; D gene: -; CDR3 DNA: TGCGCCAGCAGCCAAGAGCGACAGGTCGAAGCTTTCTTT; CDR3 protein: CASSQERQVEAFF
J gene: TRBJ1-1; V gene: TRBV13; clone size: -; D gene: TRBD1; CDR3 DNA: TGTGCCAGCAGCCTGGGGACAGCCACTGAAGCTTTCTTT; CDR3 protein: CASSLGTATEAFF
J gene: TRBJ2-5; V gene: TRBV5-4; clone size: -; D gene: TRBD2; CDR3 DNA: TGTGCCAGCAGTCCTAGCGGGGCGTTCCTGGAGACCCAGTACTTC; CDR3 protein: CASSPSGAFLETQYF
J gene: TRBJ2-7; V gene: TRBV6-5; clone size: -; D gene: TRBD2; CDR3 DNA: TGTGCCAGCAGTTACTCTGTTAGCGGGAGAAACTACGAGCAGTACTTC; CDR3 protein: CASSYSVSGRNYEQYF
J gene: TRBJ1-2; V gene: TRBV4-1; clone size: -; D gene: TRBD1; CDR3 DNA: TGCGCCAGCAGCCCCGGGACAGCGACTAACTATGGCTACACCTTC; CDR3 protein: CASSPGTATNYGYTF
J gene: TRBJ2-5; V gene: TRBV10-3; clone size: few; D gene: TRBD1; CDR3 DNA: TGTGCCATCAGTGATAGGACAGGGGCTGTAGAGACCCAGTACTTC; CDR3 protein: CAISDRTGAVETQYF
J gene: TRBJ2-1; V gene: TRBV6-5; clone size: -; D gene: TRBD1; CDR3 DNA: TGTGCCACAAGGGGAACAGGGGGCCTTTACAATGAGCAGTTCTTC; CDR3 protein: CATRGTGGLYNEQFF
J gene: TRBJ2-1; V gene: TRBV28; clone size: -; D gene: TRBD1; CDR3 DNA: TGTGCCAGCAGTTCGCTTTTCCGGGACAGCCAGGTAGAGTCCTACAATGAGCAGTTCTTC; CDR3 protein: CASSSLFRDSQVESYNEQFF
J gene: TRBJ2-1; V gene: TRBV18; clone size: -; D gene: TRBD2; CDR3 DNA: TGTGCCAGCTCATCCGGGACTAGCCAAGTCTACAATGAGCAGTTCTTC; CDR3 protein: CASSSGTSQVYNEQFF
J gene: TRBJ2-1; V gene: TRBV27; clone size: -; D gene: TRBD1; CDR3 DNA: TGTGCCAGCAGTGTGGACAGGGGGCTTAATGAGCAGTTCTTC; CDR3 protein: CASSVDRGLNEQFF
J gene: TRBJ1-6; V gene: TRBV28; clone size: once; D gene: -; CDR3 DNA: TGTGCCAGCAGTCCCCGCAGGTTCCTCCACTTT; CDR3 protein: CASSPRRFLHF
J gene: TRBJ2-7; V gene: TRBV7-9; clone size: -; D gene: -; CDR3 DNA: TGTGCCAGCAGCATATACGCAGACTACGAGCAGTACTTC; CDR3 protein: CASSIYADYEQYF
J gene: TRBJ1-2; V gene: TRBV5-4; clone size: -; D gene: TRBD1; CDR3 DNA: TGTGCCAGCAGCTCGGGACAGGCTAACTATGGCTACACCTTC; CDR3 protein: CASSSGQANYGYTF
J gene: TRBJ2-2; V gene: TRBV11-3; clone size: few; D gene: -; CDR3 DNA: TGTGCCAGCAGCTTAGAAAGGTTTAGCGGCTACACCGGGGAGCTGTTTTTT; CDR3 protein: CASSLERFSGYTGELFF
J gene: TRBJ1-4; V gene: TRBV7-9; clone size: -; D gene: TRBD1; CDR3 DNA: TGTGCCAGCAGCTTAGGGGGGACAGATACTAATGAAAAACTGTTTTTT; CDR3 protein: CASSLGGTDTNEKLFF
J gene: TRBJ2-7; V gene: TRBV11-3; clone size: -; D gene: -; CDR3 DNA: TGTGCCAGCAGCTTAGGTCCCGTGTACGAGCAGTACTTC; CDR3 protein: CASSLGPVYEQYF
J gene: TRBJ1-1; V gene: TRBV19; clone size: -; D gene: -; CDR3 DNA: TGTGCCAGTAGTACAAGGACAGACGAAGCTTTCTTT; CDR3 protein: CASSTRTDEAFF
J gene: TRBJ2-1; V gene: TRBV28; clone size: once; D gene: TRBD2; CDR3 DNA: TGTGCCAGCAGTTTAGGTATACTAGCGGGAGTTGATGAGCAGTTCTTC; CDR3 protein: CASSLGILAGVDEQFF
J gene: TRBJ2-6; V gene: TRBV27; clone size: -; D gene: -; CDR3 DNA: TGTGCCAGCAGCACAGGAGGGGTTATCTCTGGGGCCAACGTCCTGACTTTC; CDR3 protein: CASSTGGVISGANVLTF
J gene: TRBJ2-7; V gene: TRBV28; clone size: -; D gene: TRBD2; CDR3 DNA: TGTGCCAGCTTTAGCGGGGTTTCGAGCGAGCAGTACTTC; CDR3 protein: CASFSGVSSEQYF
J gene: TRBJ1-2; V gene: TRBV7-9; clone size: few; D gene: -; CDR3 DNA: TGTGCCAGCAGCTTAGACCCGGTAAACTATGGCTACACCTTC; CDR3 protein: CASSLDPVNYGYTF
J gene: TRBJ2-3; V gene: TRBV5-1; clone size: -; D gene: TRBD1; CDR3 DNA: TGCGCCAGCAGCTTGGCCCCAGGGGGCGCAGATACGCAGTATTTT; CDR3 protein: CASSLAPGGADTQYF
J gene: TRBJ1-1; V gene: TRBV5-1; clone size: few; D gene: -; CDR3 DNA: TGCGCCAGCAGCCGTGGCGGGGGCACTGAAGCTTTCTTT; CDR3 protein: CASSRGGGTEAFF
J gene: TRBJ2-5; V gene: TRBV5-4; clone size: -; D gene: -; CDR3 DNA: TGTGCCAGCAGCCAGCCGGGGAGCCAAGAGACCCAGTACTTC; CDR3 protein: CASSQPGSQETQYF
J gene: TRBJ1-1; V gene: TRBV19; clone size: -; D gene: -; CDR3 DNA: TGTGCCAGTAGGAGGGAGACCAACACTGAAGCTTTCTTT; CDR3 protein: CASRRETNTEAFF
J gene: TRBJ2-1; V gene: TRBV12-5; clone size: -; D gene: -; CDR3 DNA: TGTGCTAGTGGTTTGGAGCCCGGGAGACGCTACAATGAGCAGTTCTTC; CDR3 protein: CASGLEPGRRYNEQFF
J gene: TRBJ2-5; V gene: TRBV18; clone size: -; D gene: -; CDR3 DNA: TGTGCCAGCTCACAGGGGTACGGGGAGACCCAGTACTTC; CDR3 protein: CASSQGYGETQYF
J gene: TRBJ1-5; V gene: TRBV6-5; clone size: -; D gene: -; CDR3 DNA: TGTGCCAGCAGTTATAGGGGAACTCAGCCCCAGCATTTT; CDR3 protein: CASSYRGTQPQHF
J gene: TRBJ1-4; V gene: TRBV18; clone size: -; D gene: -; CDR3 DNA: TGTGCCAGCTCGGGACAAGGAGGTGAAAAACTGTTTTTT; CDR3 protein: CASSGQGGEKLFF
J gene: TRBJ2-1; V gene: TRBV6-1; clone size: few; D gene: TRBD1; CDR3 DNA: TGTGCCAGCAGTGAAGCGCTTTCCAGACAGGGCCTCTACAATGAGCAGTTCTTC; CDR3 protein: CASSEALSRQGLYNEQFF
J gene: TRBJ1-1; V gene: TRBV4-1; clone size: -; D gene: -; CDR3 DNA: TGCGCCAGCAGCCAACCGTCGGGGAGTATGAACACTGAAGCTTTCTTT; CDR3 protein: CASSQPSGSMNTEAFF
J gene: TRBJ1-4; V gene: TRBV28; clone size: few; D gene: -; CDR3 DNA: TGTGCCAGCAGTTTGAGACAGGCTTCTAATGAAAAACTGTTTTTT; CDR3 protein: CASSLRQASNEKLFF
J gene: TRBJ1-2; V gene: TRBV2; clone size: few; D gene: TRBD1; CDR3 DNA: TGTGCCAAACTACTGGGACAGGGAGTCCAGGCAGGAGGCTACACCTTC; CDR3 protein: CAKLLGQGVQAGGYTF
J gene: TRBJ1-4; V gene: TRBV5-5; clone size: -; D gene: -; CDR3 DNA: TGTGCCAGCAGCTTGGCCGGCGGAGGGACTGGGGTTGAAAAACTGTTTTTT; CDR3 protein: CASSLAGGGTGVEKLFF
J gene: TRBJ1-1; V gene: TRBV5-1; clone size: -; D gene: -; CDR3 DNA: TGCGCCAGCAGCTTTCAGGACAGTTTCACTGAAGCTTTCTTT; CDR3 protein: CASSFQDSFTEAFF
J gene: TRBJ1-6; V gene: TRBV2; clone size: -; D gene: -; CDR3 DNA: TGTGCCAGCAGTGGTCCGAGGGGGTATGGATCACCCCTCCACTTT; CDR3 protein: CASSGPRGYGSPLHF
J gene: TRBJ1-2; V gene: TRBV28; clone size: -; D gene: -; CDR3 DNA: TGTGCCAGCAGCACCCAGGGTCATGGCTACACCTTC; CDR3 protein: CASSTQGHGYTF
J gene: TRBJ2-7; V gene: TRBV28; clone size: -; D gene: -; CDR3 DNA: TGTGCCAGCAGTGGTACGCGACCGTGGAGTAACTACGAGCAGTACTTC; CDR3 protein: CASSGTRPWSNYEQYF
J gene: TRBJ1-3; V gene: TRBV2; clone size: few; D gene: -; CDR3 DNA: TGTGCCAGCAGTCCCCAGAGACAGGGAAACACCATATATTTT; CDR3 protein: CASSPQRQGNTIYF
J gene: TRBJ2-2; V gene: TRBV2; clone size: -; D gene: -; CDR3 DNA: TGTGCCAGCAGCCATCAGGGGCAGGTATTCACCGGGGAGCTGTTTTTT; CDR3 protein: CASSHQGQVFTGELFF
J gene: TRBJ2-4; V gene: TRBV5-5; clone size: few; D gene: TRBD1; CDR3 DNA: TGTGCCAGCAGCATTGGACAGGGTATGTCGGCCAAAAACATTCAGTACTTC; CDR3 protein: CASSIGQGMSAKNIQYF
J gene: TRBJ2-1; V gene: TRBV5-4; clone size: once; D gene: -; CDR3 DNA: TGTGCCAGCCGCCAAGGAGGGGAGATCCTCTCCTACAATGAGCAGTTCTTC; CDR3 protein: CASRQGGEILSYNEQFF
J gene: TRBJ2-1; V gene: TRBV4-1; clone size: few; D gene: TRBD2; CDR3 DNA: TGCGCCAGCAGCCAAGATCCCACGACTAGCGGGATAATCTATGAGCAGTTCTTC; CDR3 protein: CASSQDPTTSGIIYEQFF
J gene: TRBJ1-6; V gene: TRBV25-1; clone size: -; D gene: -; CDR3 DNA: TGTGCCAGCAGTGAAGACACCAGTAATTCACCCCTCCACTTT; CDR3 protein: CASSEDTSNSPLHF